These T cell receptor beta chains were read from a single sample in a study of early T cells in non-severe SARS-CoV-2 infection. TCRdb re-analysed the 5' RACE reads in MiXCR, keeping a single row per CDR3 protein. The data hold over 50,000 distinct CDR3 sequences, with around 12% observed a single time. Sequences were obtained from whole blood. All receptors come from an adult who was a healthcare worker with PCR-confirmed SARS-CoV-2 infection or an uninfected control (not recorded which). Both conserved end residues are part of each CDR3. Expanded clones get a size class; other rows say once, few or many, or leave the size out.

J gene	V gene	clone size	CDR3 protein
TRBJ2-1	TRBV12-3/TRBV12-4	many	CASRKREKNNEQFF
TRBJ1-2	TRBV5-6	many	CASSLDRHYGYTF
TRBJ2-5	TRBV29-1	many	CSGQGIQETQYF
TRBJ2-7	TRBV19	NA	CASSISRWGTGSYEQYF
TRBJ1-4	TRBV6-1	many	CASSTSGLTTNEKLFF
TRBJ1-2	TRBV2	many	CASSESRNYGYTF
TRBJ1-2	TRBV9	NA	CASSIRTGDGYTF
TRBJ1-5	TRBV4-2	many	CASSQGRGGNQPQHF
TRBJ2-7	TRBV2	NA	CASSLAGGRPYEQYF
TRBJ2-3	TRBV7-3	NA	CASSLVSSGVTDTQYF
TRBJ2-1	TRBV10-2	many	CASSAAGGMNEQFF
TRBJ1-6	TRBV29-1	many	CSVPYPTGSRLSPLHF
TRBJ1-2	TRBV3-1	many	CASSQGTGRGYTF
TRBJ2-3	TRBV20-1	NA	CSATSVGTGSDTQYF
TRBJ1-2	TRBV11-3	NA	CASSYRGRGYTF
TRBJ2-3	TRBV27	NA	CASSPLPSGTDTQYF
TRBJ2-1	TRBV5-1	few	CASRFFSGTSSYNEQFF
TRBJ2-3	TRBV7-2	NA	CASTNTLRGTTDTQYF
TRBJ1-4	TRBV30	many	CAWSVGAGGEKLFF
TRBJ2-1	TRBV29-1	NA	CSVDRLGSNEQFF
TRBJ2-3	TRBV10-1	few	CASSERLGTDTQYF
TRBJ2-1	TRBV5-4	few	CASSIGTRIYNEQFF
TRBJ1-3	TRBV7-6	many	CASSLAQATSSENTIYF
TRBJ2-5	TRBV3-1	many	CASSQGTRPRETQYF
TRBJ1-2	TRBV5-1	many	CASSPRTSNYGYTF
TRBJ1-2	TRBV30	few	CAWSRGEGWNYGYTF
TRBJ2-1	TRBV28	NA	CASRVAYNEQFF
TRBJ1-1	TRBV7-6	few	CASSPIPTGGTEAFF
TRBJ1-6	TRBV5-6	many	CASSRPQGGGTSPLHF
TRBJ2-5	TRBV7-9	many	CATTRGGQETQYF
TRBJ2-3	TRBV6-5	many	CASSYSTRDTQYF
TRBJ1-1	TRBV6-6	NA	CASRRIMNTEAFF
TRBJ2-1	TRBV24-1	many	CATSDAPGRDNEQFF
TRBJ2-1	TRBV5-1	NA	CASSPAGGLYNEQFF
TRBJ2-7	TRBV9	many	CASSVGQGPIYEQYF
TRBJ1-2	TRBV12-3/TRBV12-4	many	CASSGDRFAFGGYTF
TRBJ2-6	TRBV29-1	few	CSGGPNVLTF
TRBJ1-1	TRBV29-1	NA	CSASGGAVNTEAFF
TRBJ2-7	TRBV9	NA	CASTRDSSYEQYF
TRBJ1-6	TRBV12-3/TRBV12-4	many	CASSPRDRNSPLHF
TRBJ2-7	TRBV29-1	few	CSVYTSGSNEQYF
TRBJ2-3	TRBV7-3	NA	CASSVTSGSSNTQYF
TRBJ2-7	TRBV6-6	many	CASSYGVQGASYEQYF
TRBJ1-2	TRBV2	NA	CASSEQGVLGYTF
TRBJ1-1	TRBV7-9	NA	CASSWLDRGNTEAFF
TRBJ1-5	TRBV12-3/TRBV12-4	NA	CASSFGDQPQHF
TRBJ2-1	TRBV19	many	CASSPWTGAPPYNEQFF
TRBJ1-3	TRBV29-1	few	CSVGGAGNTIYF
TRBJ2-7	TRBV7-3	many	CASSLVPSGSYEQYF